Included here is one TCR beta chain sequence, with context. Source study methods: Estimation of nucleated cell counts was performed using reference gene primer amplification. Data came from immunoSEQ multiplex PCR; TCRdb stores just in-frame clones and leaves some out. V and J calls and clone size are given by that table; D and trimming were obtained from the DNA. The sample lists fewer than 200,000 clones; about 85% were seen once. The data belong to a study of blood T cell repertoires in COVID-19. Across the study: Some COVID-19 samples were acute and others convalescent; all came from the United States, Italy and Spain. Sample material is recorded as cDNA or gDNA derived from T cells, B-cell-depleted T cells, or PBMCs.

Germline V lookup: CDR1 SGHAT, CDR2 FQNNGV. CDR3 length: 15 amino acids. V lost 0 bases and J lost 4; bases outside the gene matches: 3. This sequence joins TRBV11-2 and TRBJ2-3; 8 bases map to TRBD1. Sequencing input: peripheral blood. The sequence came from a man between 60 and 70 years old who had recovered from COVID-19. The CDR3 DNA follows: TGTGCCAGCAGCTTAGACAGGGGGCCGTCAGATACGCAGTATTTT. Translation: CASSLDRGPSDTQYF.